This record concerns one T cell receptor beta chain sequence. This clonotype was counted at least ten times. The clone's antigen remains unknown. One base away there is no much larger clone; base qualities are not given. Taken from cysteine to phenylalanine, the CDR3 has 13 residues. Here the CDR3 DNA is all that survives: 39 bases in frame from base 1. V is pared back by 0 bases and J by 6 bases, with 7 bases lying between the germline termini. The data were obtained in a study of identical twins (dated by TCRdb to about 2016). About the study as a whole: The study deep-sequenced TCR alpha and beta repertoires from monozygotic twins, unrelated adults of various ages and cord blood to test whether fetal clonotypes persist. Replicate twin experiments were performed at different times using different library preparation protocols to rule out contamination. General conclusions and limits of the study: Abundant cord blood beta clonotypes had fewer insertions, young adult naive repertoires showed a similar but weaker trend, and memory repertoires showed no such trend. In beta out-of-frame sequences, excess twin sharing was weaker, because having fewer shared sequences lowered the signal-to-noise ratio. In monozygotic twins, out-of-frame TCR alpha sharing was systematically underestimated by recombination models, although the models agreed with sharing between unrelated individuals. Zero-insertion analyses could be partly confounded by invariant T cells such as MAIT and iNKT, though diverse VJ usage argued against such confounding for most clonotypes. Compared with coincidental sharing between unrelated individuals, out-of-frame TCR alpha sequences shared between twins showed an excess of sequences with low generation probability. Because the same donors could not be followed over many years, the conclusions depended on cross-sectional statistical analysis.

Every donor in the study was a healthy Caucasian. Miltenyi CD45RO+ enrichment and human naive T-cell isolation kits were used to isolate memory (CD45RO+) and naive T cells from PBMC. Library preparation was by 5' RACE. Sequencing instrument: Illumina HiSeq 2000. Template switching added a universal primer binding site, and the final cDNA carried a unique molecular identifier that allowed TCR cDNA molecules to be counted accurately. First-strand cDNA for TCR alpha and beta chains was synthesized from specific primers in the conserved constant-segment region. To control for contamination, every cDNA library carried two barcodes: a SMART-Mk sample barcode plus Illumina barcodes. TruSeq adapter sequences along with Illumina sample barcodes were introduced in two successive PCR steps. The TCR alpha and beta cDNA libraries were sequenced on the Illumina HiSeq platform using custom primers. The paper's data handling went like this. MiGEC was used to process raw reads and extract unique molecular identifiers, and MiXCR was used to find CDR3 positions. For each individual, recombination models were inferred using an EM algorithm with the repgenHMM and IGoR tools. The tcR package in R was used for shared clonotype analysis, with sharing normalized by the product of cloneset sizes. To study raw recombination free of thymic and clonal selection effects, out-of-frame nonproductive sequences were analyzed. The public reads were reprocessed in TCRdb via fastp at Q25 and MiXCR, keeping in-frame beta chains. Every CDR3 protein is listed once, alongside the most common genes and DNA of its rows. TCRdb's processing, not the authors', yielded these V and J calls. Recorded for this sample are fewer than 250,000 distinct CDR3 sequences; less than 10% of them occurred a single time. 5.1% of the sample is in the top ten clones.

Sequenced material: memory (CD45RO+) T cells sorted from blood. The label giving this sample's cell subset or site can be read as: CD45RO+ enriched T cells. The receptor was isolated from a woman aged 18-29 years in good health. The chain is assembled from TRBV12-3 or TRBV12-4 and TRBJ2-3; TRBD2 might be the D gene, on 6 matching bases. The CDR3 region: CASSLAEGDTQYF. The nucleotide sequence is given as TGTGCCAGCAGTTTAGCGGAGGGTGATACGCAGTATTTT.